Following are 3 T cell receptor beta chains from one sample sequenced in a study of T cells after yellow fever vaccination. MiXCR, applied by TCRdb to the 5' RACE reads, yields one record per CDR3 protein. The table records around 230,000 distinct CDR3 sequences, less than 7.5% of them present only once. This material consisted of CD4+ T cells sorted from PBMCs, taken on the day of the yellow fever booster vaccination. These receptors originate from a young man who received the YFV17D yellow fever vaccine.

A few counts support this clonotype. This rearrangement joins TRBV9 to TRBJ1-3; D ambiguous. CDR3 length: 12 residues. Per the germline V gene, CDR1 is SGDLS and CDR2 is YYNGEE. With 5 bases removed from V and 0 bases from J, the gap between germline ends came to 3 bases. For the CDR3, the DNA is TGTGCCAGCAGAAGCTCTGGAAACACCATATATTTT. As protein: CASRSSGNTIYF.

CDR3 sequence (DNA): TGCAGTGCTAGAGATGCTCTAGCGGGAGGGCCTTTGACCGGGGAGCTGTTTTTT. Its protein product is CSARDALAGGPLTGELFF. The chain is built from TRBV20-1 and TRBJ2-2; TRBD2 agrees at 12 bases. Trimming at V came to 0 bases and at J to 5 bases, leaving 10 bases not matched to a gene. CDR3 size: 18 residues. Per germline, CDR1 DFQATT and CDR2 SNEGSKA (reference sequence).

This clonotype showed up just a few times. The chain has TRBV6-2 or TRBV6-3 and TRBJ2-1; D is possibly TRBD1 (5 bases). This CDR3 spans 18 amino acids. Germline V lookup: CDR1 MNHEY, CDR2 SVGEGT. V was clipped by 5 bases and J by 6 bases, with 26 bases between them. The CDR3 DNA reads TGTGCCAGCAGTCCGCACTCATTCCTAGTGGGGCGGCCCAATGAGCAGTTCTTC. As protein: CASSPHSFLVGRPNEQFF.